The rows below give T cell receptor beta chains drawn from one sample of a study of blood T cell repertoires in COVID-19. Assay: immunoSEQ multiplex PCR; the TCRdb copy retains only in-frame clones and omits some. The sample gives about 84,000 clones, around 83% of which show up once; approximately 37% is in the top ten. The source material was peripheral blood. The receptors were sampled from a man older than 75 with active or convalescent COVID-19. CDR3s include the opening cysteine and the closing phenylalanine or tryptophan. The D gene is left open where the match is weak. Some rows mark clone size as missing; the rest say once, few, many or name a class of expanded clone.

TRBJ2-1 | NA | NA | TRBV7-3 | CASSLIGQPYNEQFF | TGTGCCAGCAGCTTAATCGGACAGCCGTACAATGAGCAGTTCTTC
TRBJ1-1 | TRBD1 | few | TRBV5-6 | CASSLDRGPDTEAFF | TGTGCCAGCAGCTTGGACAGGGGCCCGGACACTGAAGCTTTCTTT
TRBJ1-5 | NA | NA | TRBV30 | CAWSVETGSQPQHF | TGTGCCTGGAGTGTGGAAACAGGGTCCCAGCCCCAGCATTTT
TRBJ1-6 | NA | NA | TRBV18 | CASSPTANSPLHF | TGTGCCAGCTCCCCGACAGCGAATTCACCCCTCCACTTT
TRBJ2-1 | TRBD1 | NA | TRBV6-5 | CASSQQGAAYNEQFF | TGTGCCAGCAGCCAACAGGGGGCTGCCTACAATGAGCAGTTCTTC
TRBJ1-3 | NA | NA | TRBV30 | CAWSVTGSGNTIYF | TGTGCCTGGAGTGTAACGGGCTCTGGAAACACCATATATTTT
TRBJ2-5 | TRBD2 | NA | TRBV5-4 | CASSRAGEETQYF | TGTGCCAGCAGCAGAGCGGGGGAAGAGACCCAGTACTTC
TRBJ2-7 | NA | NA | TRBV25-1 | CASRRTDEQYF | TGTGCCAGCAGAAGGACAGACGAGCAGTACTTC
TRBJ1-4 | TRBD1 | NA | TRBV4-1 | CASSRRTGSDLGNEKLFF | TGCGCCAGCAGCCGACGGACAGGGTCGGATCTGGGTAATGAAAAACTGTTTTTT
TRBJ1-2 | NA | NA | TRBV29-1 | CSVSDSYGYTF | TGCAGCGTTTCGGACAGCTATGGCTACACCTTC
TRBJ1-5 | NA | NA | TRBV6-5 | CASSYGGEDQPQHF | TGTGCCAGCAGTTACGGGGGGGAAGATCAGCCCCAGCATTTT
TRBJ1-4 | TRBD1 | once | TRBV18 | CASSPQTGFTTNEKLFF | TGTGCCAGCTCACCACAGACAGGGTTTACGACTAATGAAAAACTGTTTTTT
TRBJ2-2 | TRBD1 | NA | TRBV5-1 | CASTQGAGTGELFF | TGCGCCAGCACCCAGGGGGCTGGCACCGGGGAGCTGTTTTTT
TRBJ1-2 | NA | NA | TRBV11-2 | CASSAPTGTYGYTF | TGTGCCAGCAGCGCTCCTACAGGGACCTATGGCTACACCTTC
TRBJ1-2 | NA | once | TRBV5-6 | CASSLRGSSIGPLYGYTF | TGTGCCAGCAGCTTGAGGGGTTCGTCGATAGGACCTCTATATGGCTACACCTTC
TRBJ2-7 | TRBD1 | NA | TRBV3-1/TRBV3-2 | CASSGTGSSYEQYF | TGTGCCAGCAGCGGGACAGGGAGCTCCTACGAGCAGTACTTC
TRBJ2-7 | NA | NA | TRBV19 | CASRTQGGYEQYF | TGTGCCAGTAGGACACAAGGGGGCTACGAGCAGTACTTC
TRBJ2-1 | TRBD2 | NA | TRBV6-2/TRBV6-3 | CASSYSQLAGGYEQFF | TGTGCCAGCAGTTACTCGCAACTAGCGGGAGGGTATGAGCAGTTCTTC
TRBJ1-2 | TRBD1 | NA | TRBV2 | CASKRQGSWNGYTF | TGTGCCAGCAAAAGACAGGGAAGTTGGAATGGCTACACCTTC
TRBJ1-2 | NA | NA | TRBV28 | CASSSSSGYTF | TGTGCCAGCAGTTCTTCTAGTGGCTACACCTTC
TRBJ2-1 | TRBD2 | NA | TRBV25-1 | CASSPRGTSGNEQFF | TGTGCCAGCAGTCCTAGGGGTACTAGCGGCAATGAGCAGTTCTTC